Given below is one TCR beta chain in context. Its antigen is as yet unknown. The data were taken from a study of blood T cells in healthy people across ages. Study-wide points: Investigators viewed diversity estimates from one million T cells as underestimates, the study reported.

The use of a sample-barcoded 5' primer and a J-beta primer mix characterized a second PCR of roughly 7 to 11 cycles. MiXCR, run by TCRdb on the 5' RACE reads, gives a single entry per CDR3 protein. This sample has 730,000 or so distinct CDR3 sequences, with 40% to 45% found just once. The CDR3 spans 13 residues. Germline loops: CDR1 ENHRY, CDR2 SYGVKD. Trimming shortened V by 9 bases and J by 2 bases, and 13 bases separated the two germline ends. Sequenced: blood. This sequence joins TRBV10-3 and TRBJ2-5; the D is unclear. The receptor was derived from a woman aged 55-69 years in good health. The CDR3 loop reads CAMTSSPQETQYF. In DNA, the CDR3 is TGTGCCATGACCTCTAGTCCTCAAGAGACCCAGTACTTC.